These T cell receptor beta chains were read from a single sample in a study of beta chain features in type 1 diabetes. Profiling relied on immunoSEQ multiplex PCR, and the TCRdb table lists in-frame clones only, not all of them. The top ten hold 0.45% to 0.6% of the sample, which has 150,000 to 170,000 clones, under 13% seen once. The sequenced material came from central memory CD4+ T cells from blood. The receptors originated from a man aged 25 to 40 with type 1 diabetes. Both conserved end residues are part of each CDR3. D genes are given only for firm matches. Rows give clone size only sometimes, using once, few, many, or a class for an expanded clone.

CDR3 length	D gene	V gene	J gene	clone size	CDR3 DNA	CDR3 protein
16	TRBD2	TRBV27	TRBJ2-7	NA	TGTGCCAGCAGTTTATACAGCGGGAGTATCTCCTACGAGCAGTACTTC	CASSLYSGSISYEQYF
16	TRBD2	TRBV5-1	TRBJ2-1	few	TGCGCCAGCAGCACCGGGACTAGCTGGTTAGGAAATGAGCAGTTCTTC	CASSTGTSWLGNEQFF
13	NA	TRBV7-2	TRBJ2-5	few	TGTGCCAGCAGCTTAGAGCTAGAAGAGACCCAGTACTTC	CASSLELEETQYF
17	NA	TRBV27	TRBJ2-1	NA	TGTGCCAGCAGCTATCCGGGAGCGCAAAGCTCCTACAATGAGCAGTTCTTC	CASSYPGAQSSYNEQFF
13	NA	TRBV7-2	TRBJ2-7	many	TGTGCCAGCAGCCCACCAGGGGATAGGGAGCAGTACTTC	CASSPPGDREQYF
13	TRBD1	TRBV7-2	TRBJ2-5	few	TGTGCCAGCAGCTGGGACAGCCAAGAGACCCAGTACTTC	CASSWDSQETQYF
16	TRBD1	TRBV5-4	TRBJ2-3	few	TGTGCCAGCAGCTCTGGGACAGGGCGGAACGCAGATACGCAGTATTTT	CASSSGTGRNADTQYF
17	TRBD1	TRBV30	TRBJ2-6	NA	TGTGCCTGGAGTCCTAGGACAGGGGTCTCTGGGGCCAACGTCCTGACTTTC	CAWSPRTGVSGANVLTF
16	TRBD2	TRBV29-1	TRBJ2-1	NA	TGCAGCGTTGATCTAACTAGCGGGAATATCTACAATGAGCAGTTCTTC	CSVDLTSGNIYNEQFF
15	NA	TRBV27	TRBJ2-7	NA	TGTGCCAGCAGTCCCCTGGGAGGGGGTATCGACGAGCAGTACTTC	CASSPLGGGIDEQYF
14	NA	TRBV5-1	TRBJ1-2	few	TGCGCCAGCAGCTTGGCCTTCTCCCGGGGGGACTACACCTTC	CASSLAFSRGDYTF
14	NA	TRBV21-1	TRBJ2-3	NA	TGTGCCAGCTCCTACAGGGGGCGAGGAGATACGCAGTATTTT	CASSYRGRGDTQYF
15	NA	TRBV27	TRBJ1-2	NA	TGTGCCAGCAGTTTCCTCGGCGGGGCTGACTATGGCTACACCTTC	CASSFLGGADYGYTF
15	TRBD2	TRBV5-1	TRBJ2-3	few	TGCGCCAGCAGCTTGAGCGGGATAGGCACAGATACGCAGTATTTT	CASSLSGIGTDTQYF
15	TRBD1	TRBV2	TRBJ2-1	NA	TGTGCCAGCAGCAGAAGACAGGGTTTGAACAATGAGCAGTTCTTC	CASSRRQGLNNEQFF
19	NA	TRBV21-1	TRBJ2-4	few	TGTGCCAGCAGCAGAGGGACTAGCGGGAGCGGGGGAGCCAAAAACATTCAGTACTTC	CASSRGTSGSGGAKNIQYF
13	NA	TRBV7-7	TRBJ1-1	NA	TGTGCCAGCAGCTTAGTCAAGGGAGACCGTGCTTTCTTT	CASSLVKGDRAFF
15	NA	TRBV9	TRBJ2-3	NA	TGTGCCAGCAGCGTAGGGTGGCAGGATGGAGGTACGCAGTATTTT	CASSVGWQDGGTQYF
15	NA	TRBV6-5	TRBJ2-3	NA	TGTGCCAGCAGTTACTCGCCGGGAGCCCCAGATACGCAGTATTTT	CASSYSPGAPDTQYF
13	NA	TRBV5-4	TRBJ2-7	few	TGTGCCAGCAGCTTTCGGGACACCTACGAGCAGTACTTC	CASSFRDTYEQYF
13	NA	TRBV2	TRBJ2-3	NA	TGTGCCAGCAGTGGGGAGGACGGAGATACGCAGTATTTT	CASSGEDGDTQYF
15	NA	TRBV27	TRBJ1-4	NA	TGTGCCAGCAGTGTCCGGGCCGGAGGGGCTGAAAAACTGTTTTTT	CASSVRAGGAEKLFF
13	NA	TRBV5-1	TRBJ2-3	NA	TGCGCCAGCAGTCTAGACAGCACAGATACGCAGTATTTT	CASSLDSTDTQYF
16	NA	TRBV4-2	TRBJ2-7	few	TGTGCCAGCAGCCAAGAATTGGCGGTGGGCTCCTACGAGCAGTACTTC	CASSQELAVGSYEQYF
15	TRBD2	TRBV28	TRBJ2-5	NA	TGTGCCAGCAGTACGATAGCGGGTTTCCAAGAGACCCAGTACTTC	CASSTIAGFQETQYF
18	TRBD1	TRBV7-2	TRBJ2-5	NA	TGTGCCAGCAGCCTAATCGCCCTCGGGACAGGGGGTCAAGAGACCCAGTACTTC	CASSLIALGTGGQETQYF
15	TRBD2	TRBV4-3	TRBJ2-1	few	TGCGCCAGCAGCCAAGGTAGCGGGCCCCACAATGAGCAGTTCTTC	CASSQGSGPHNEQFF
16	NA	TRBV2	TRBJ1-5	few	TGTGCCAGCAGTGCGCATTTCCGGAGGGGAAATCAGCCCCAGCATTTT	CASSAHFRRGNQPQHF
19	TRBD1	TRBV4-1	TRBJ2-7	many	TGCGCCAGCAGCCAAGATCTTGCGGACAGGGGGCGAGAAGGGTACGAGCAGTACTTC	CASSQDLADRGREGYEQYF
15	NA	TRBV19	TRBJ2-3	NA	TGTGCCAGTAACCAACAGAGCACTAGCACAGATACGCAGTATTTT	CASNQQSTSTDTQYF
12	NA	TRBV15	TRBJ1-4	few	TGTGCCACCGGGGCGGCTAATGAAAAACTGTTTTTT	CATGAANEKLFF
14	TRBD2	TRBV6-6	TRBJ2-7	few	TGTGCCAGCAGTCCAGTAACTAGCGGCTACGAGCAGTACTTC	CASSPVTSGYEQYF
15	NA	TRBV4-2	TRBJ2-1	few	TGTGCCAGCAGCCAAGTAGGGGGAGACTACAATGAGCAGTTCTTC	CASSQVGGDYNEQFF
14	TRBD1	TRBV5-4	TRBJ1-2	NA	TGTGCCAGCAGCTTCGACAGGGGTGTGTCCGGCTACACCTTC	CASSFDRGVSGYTF
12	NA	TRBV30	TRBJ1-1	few	TGTGCCTTGCGCAGGGATTTCACTGAAGCTTTCTTT	CALRRDFTEAFF
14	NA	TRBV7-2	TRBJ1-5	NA	TGTGCCAGCAGCTTGGACAGTAGCAATCAGCCCCAGCATTTT	CASSLDSSNQPQHF
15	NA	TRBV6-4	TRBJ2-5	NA	TGTGCCAGCAGTCGGGAACTAGGCACCCAAGAGACCCAGTACTTC	CASSRELGTQETQYF
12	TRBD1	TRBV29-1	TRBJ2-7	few	TGCAGCGTTAATCAGGGGGCAGGTGAGCAGTACTTC	CSVNQGAGEQYF
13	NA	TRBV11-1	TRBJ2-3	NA	TGTGCCAGCAGCTTACCGCGAGTGGATACGCAGTATTTT	CASSLPRVDTQYF
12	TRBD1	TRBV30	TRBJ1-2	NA	TGTGCCTGGAGTCAGGGGGCCCATGGCTACACCTTC	CAWSQGAHGYTF